The T cell receptor (beta chain) under discussion was sequenced for a study of blood T cells in healthy people across ages. This clonotype was observed a few times. Just one base apart from a much larger clone, this may be a read error. A second PCR, run for about 7 to 11 cycles, used a sample-barcoded 5' primer plus a J-beta primer mix. TCRdb re-called the 5' RACE reads through MiXCR, storing one row per CDR3 protein. The profile shows hundreds of thousands of distinct CDR3 sequences, more than 25% of them singletons. The receptor was derived from a woman aged 80 or over in good health. Sequencing input: blood.

The CDR3: CASNLGKTSTYNEQFF. CDR3 nucleotides: TGTGCCAGCAACTTAGGGAAGACTAGTACGTACAATGAGCAGTTCTTC. The V and J genes are TRBV7-2 and TRBJ2-1; D perhaps matches TRBD2 (6 bases). Germline loops: CDR1 SGHTA, CDR2 FQGNSA. CDR3 length: 16 amino acids.